Presented here are 31 T cell receptor beta chains from one specimen sequenced in a study of technical replicates of blood from several donors. Assay: immunoSEQ multiplex PCR; the TCRdb copy retains only in-frame clones and omits some. This sample carries approximately 78,000 clones, more than 90% of them seen once, and the ten largest clones take over 0.3%. The sequenced sample was T cells isolated from PBMCs. These TCRs come from a human donor in good health.

The chain links TRBV6-1 to TRBJ1-2, with 9 bases identical to TRBD1. With 7 bases clipped from V and 4 bases from J, the junction kept 7 bases outside the gene matches. Germline lookup yields CDR1 MNHNS and CDR2 SASEGT. The CDR3 loop spans 14 amino acids. This CDR3 reads CASTFWGQGYGYTF. The CDR3, as DNA: TGTGCCAGCACCTTTTGGGGACAGGGCTATGGCTACACCTTC.

This clone was seen once. The rearrangement links TRBV9 to TRBJ1-5, with 7 bases aligning to TRBD1. The V segment lost 4 bases and the J segment 5 bases; nucleotides outside the gene matches: 6. CDR1 SGDLS and CDR2 YYNGEE come from the germline V gene. The CDR3 is made up of 14 amino acids. CDR3 sequence: CASSTGQAYQPQHF. CDR3 DNA: TGTGCCAGCAGCACCGGACAGGCCTATCAGCCCCAGCATTTT.

The V and J genes are TRBV30 and TRBJ1-3, with 8 bases identical to TRBD1. Unmatched junction bases numbered 6, after V lost 2 bases and J lost 0 bases. The germline V gene encodes CDR1 GTSNPN and CDR2 SVGIG (reference sequence). CDR3 length: 16 amino acids. In nucleotides, the CDR3 is TGTGCCTGGAGTAAAGGGGACAGGCTCTCTGGAAACACCATATATTTT. This sequence encodes CAWSKGDRLSGNTIYF.

The sample holds one count of this clone. This chain connects TRBV21-1 to TRBJ2-7; TRBD2 is taken as the D call from the table, unchecked against the DNA. TRBV21-1 is flagged as a pseudogene. The CDR3 is 16 residues long. CDR3 in DNA: TGTGCCAGCACTGATAAGCGGGCGATCTTTTCCTACGAGCAGTACTTC. Amino acid sequence: CASTDKRAIFSYEQYF.

J is TRBJ1-5 and V is TRBV7-2; TRBD1 matches at 7 bases. Unmatched junction bases numbered 10, after V lost 8 bases and J lost 6 bases. CDR1 and CDR2 (germline): SGHTA, FQGNSA. This CDR3 contains 14 residues. The CDR3: CASRGQGEIQPQHF. CDR3 nucleotide sequence: TGTGCCAGCCGGGGGCAGGGGGAAATTCAGCCCCAGCATTTT. The full variable domain, rest sourced from reference TRBV7-2 and TRBJ1-5, is GAGVSQSPSNKVTEKGKDVELRCDPISGHTALYWYRQSLGQGLEFLIYFQGNSAPDKSGLPSDRFSAERTGGSVSTLTIQRTQQEDSAVYLCASRGQGEIQPQHFGDGTRLSIL.

The rearrangement links TRBV7-9 to TRBJ1-1; TRBD1 matches 7 bases. J was trimmed by 8 bases and V by 2 bases; bases with no gene match: 2. Germline CDR1 is SEHNR and CDR2 is FQNEAQ (reference sequence). The length of the CDR3 is 12 residues. This CDR3 is CASSLLRGEAFF. The CDR3 DNA reads TGTGCCAGCAGCTTACTCAGGGGGGAAGCTTTCTTT.

V and J are TRBV7-9 and TRBJ1-4, with 8 nucleotides matching TRBD1. The CDR3 runs 15 residues. Germline CDR1 is SEHNR and CDR2 is FQNEAQ (reference sequence). The trim removed 2 bases at V and 8 bases at J, leaving 7 bases unmatched. CDR3 in amino acids: CASSLFRQGFEKLFF. In DNA form, the CDR3 reads TGTGCCAGCAGCTTATTTCGACAGGGGTTCGAAAAACTGTTTTTT.

The J gene is TRBJ2-5, the V gene TRBV18, with no clear D. The CDR3 covers 13 residues. V shed 6 bases and J shed 0 bases, with 8 bases lying between them. Germline V gene data show CDR1 as KGHSH and CDR2 as LQKENI. CDR3 in amino acids: CASSQLYQETQYF. The DNA for the CDR3 is TGTGCCAGCTCCCAGTTGTACCAAGAGACCCAGTACTTC.

CDR3 sequence (DNA): TGCGCCAGCAGCCGTGACAGGGTCGGGGAGACCCAGTACTTC. This translates into CASSRDRVGETQYF. V and J are TRBV5-1 and TRBJ2-5; 7 bases are shared with TRBD1. V dropped 4 bases and J dropped 5; count of bases not matched to a gene: 8. The CDR3 loop spans 14 amino acids. Germline CDR1 reads SGHRS; CDR2 reads YFSETQ.

This chain uses TRBV4-3 with TRBJ1-4, with 9 bases identical to TRBD1. The CDR3 consists of 18 residues. Germline CDR1 is LGHNA and CDR2 is YSLEER. The V and J ends lost 3 bases and 4 bases, in that order; junction bases with no gene match: 12. The CDR3 region is CASSQEGQGKGFNEKLFF. The CDR3 coding sequence is TGCGCCAGCAGCCAGGAAGGACAGGGGAAGGGGTTTAATGAAAAACTGTTTTTT.

The rearrangement links TRBV29-1 to TRBJ2-1, with 7 bases aligning to TRBD2. This CDR3 is built from 14 residues. V lost 0 bases and J lost 8; bases outside the gene matches: 7. CDR1 is SQVTM, CDR2 ANQGSEA, per germline. The DNA of the CDR3 is TGCAGCGTTGAAGAACGGGGGGACCTGGATGAGCAGTTCTTC. Translating gives CSVEERGDLDEQFF.

The rearrangement uses TRBV7-6 and TRBJ1-3; TRBD1 is a possible D gene (5 bases). Germline loops: CDR1 SGHVS, CDR2 FNYEAQ. V lost 2 bases to trimming and J lost 4 bases, with 9 bases between them. There are 14 residues in the CDR3. CDR3 bases: TGTGCCAGCAGCTTAATGGGACTGGGAAACACCATATATTTT. It translates to CASSLMGLGNTIYF.

V usage is TRBV27 and J usage is TRBJ2-7; 8 bases align to TRBD2. The V and J ends lost 7 bases and 0 bases, in that order; junction bases with no gene match: 8. CDR1 and CDR2 (germline): MNHEY, SMNVEV (reference sequence). The CDR3 is 15 amino acids. Written as DNA, the CDR3 is TGTGCCAGCACCGCCCGAGCGGGAGCCTCCTACGAGCAGTACTTC. It translates to CASTARAGASYEQYF.

The gene calls are TRBV19 and TRBJ1-1; D might be TRBD1 (6 bases). V gave up 3 bases and J gave up 8 bases, with 16 bases separating them. CDR1 is LNHDA and CDR2 is SQIVND in the germline V gene (reference sequence). CDR3 length equals 14 residues. The CDR3 DNA sequence: TGTGCCAGTAGTATTTCTGGGGGCTATGACGAAGCTTTCTTT. It yields the protein CASSISGGYDEAFF.

This chain connects TRBV6-5 to TRBJ2-7, with D perhaps matching TRBD1 (5 bases). Between the trimmed V and J ends, which lost 8 bases and 7 bases, there was a span of 21 bases. The germline V gene has CDR1 MNHEY and CDR2 SVGAGI. This CDR3 contains 14 residues. In DNA, the CDR3 is TGTGCCAGCGCCCCACCAGGGCCTTGGGATGAGCAGTACTTC. Protein: CASAPPGPWDEQYF.

The chain couples TRBV29-1 to TRBJ2-2; a weak D match, TRBD1 (6 bases). Trimming shortened V by 4 bases and J by 1 base, and 10 bases separated the two germline ends. CDR3 length: 14 amino acids. Germline V gene lookup returns CDR1 SQVTM and CDR2 ANQGSEA. CDR3 bases: TGCAGCGTTGCAAGGGGGAGGAACACCGGGGAGCTGTTTTTT. Its translation: CSVARGRNTGELFF.

The chain joins TRBV2 to TRBJ2-7; a weak D match, TRBD1 (6 bases). The CDR3 runs 14 residues. V lost 4 bases, J lost 5 bases, and 15 bases lay in between. In germline, CDR1 is SNHLY, CDR2 FYNNEI. The CDR3: CASSAVQGSDEQYF. CDR3 bases: TGTGCCAGCAGTGCGGTACAGGGTAGCGACGAGCAGTACTTC.

This chain uses TRBV5-6 with TRBJ1-3; no clear D gene. Trimming took off 2 bases at V and 2 bases at J, with 8 bases between the two ends. Germline V gene data show CDR1 as SGHDT and CDR2 as YYEEEE. The CDR3 is 14 amino acids. CDR3 DNA sequence: TGTGCCAGCAGCTTAAGCCCAACTGGAAACACCATATATTTT. Protein sequence: CASSLSPTGNTIYF.

J is TRBJ2-1 and V is TRBV7-3; TRBD2 agrees at 14 bases. Germline values: CDR1 SGHTA, CDR2 FQGTGA. The CDR3 is 16 amino acids. The trim removed 1 base at V and 4 bases at J, leaving 0 bases unmatched. This chain's CDR3 is CASSLRTSGRYNEQFF. CDR3 sequence (DNA): TGTGCCAGCAGCTTAAGGACTAGCGGGAGGTACAATGAGCAGTTCTTC. Full variable domain (missing parts from reference TRBV7-3 and TRBJ2-1): GAGVSQTPSNKVTEKGKYVELRCDPISGHTALYWYRQSLGQGPEFLIYFQGTGAADDSGLPNDRFFAVRPEGSVSTLKIQRTERGDSAVYLCASSLRTSGRYNEQFFGPGTRLTVL.

This sequence joins TRBV6-1 and TRBJ2-1, with D tentatively TRBD2 (6 bases). Trimming shortened V by 0 bases and J by 0 bases, and 15 bases separated the two germline ends. CDR3 length equals 18 residues. Germline V gene sequence: CDR1 MNHNS, CDR2 SASEGT. CDR3 sequence (DNA): TGTGCCAGCAGTGAAGCTGCAGCGGGTGCCAGCTCCTACAATGAGCAGTTCTTC. Encoded protein: CASSEAAAGASSYNEQFF.

CDR3 loop: CASSLLGQSYGYTF. DNA of the CDR3: TGTGCCAGCAGCTTATTGGGACAGAGCTATGGCTACACCTTC. V is TRBV7-2 and J is TRBJ1-2; 7 bases map to TRBD1. Germline assignment: CDR1 SGHTA and CDR2 FQGNSA. The CDR3 length is 14 residues. V was pared by 2 bases and J by 4 bases, with 4 bases of the junction left unmatched.

The chain links TRBV5-8 to TRBJ2-2, with 7 bases that match TRBD2. CDR3 length: 14 amino acids. CDR1 and CDR2 from the germline V gene are SGHTS and YDEGEE. Trimming at V came to 4 bases and at J to 2 bases, leaving 2 bases not matched to a gene. This CDR3 reads CASSPGLNTGELFF. CDR3 bases: TGTGCCAGCAGCCCGGGACTAAACACCGGGGAGCTGTTTTTT. Filled out from reference TRBV5-8 and TRBJ2-2, the complete variable domain reads EAGVTQSPTHLIKTRGQQATLRCSPISGHTSVYWYQQALGLGLQFLLWYDEGEERNRGNFPPRFSGRQFPNYSSELNVNALELEDSALYLCASSPGLNTGELFFGEGSRLTVL.

The chain carries TRBV11-2 and TRBJ1-4; D gene unclear. CDR3 length: 15 residues. The V and J ends lost 5 bases and 0 bases respectively, with 10 bases between them. CDR1 and CDR2 from the germline V gene are SGHAT and FQNNGV. CDR3 in amino acids: CASSTSFTTNEKLFF. Written as DNA, the CDR3 is TGTGCCAGCAGCACTTCATTTACAACTAATGAAAAACTGTTTTTT.

The chain links TRBV9 to TRBJ2-3, with TRBD1 as a possible D gene (6 bases). With 2 bases removed from V and 3 bases from J, the gap between germline ends came to 13 bases. CDR3 length: 15 amino acids. Germline assignment: CDR1 SGDLS and CDR2 YYNGEE. The CDR3 is CASSVEGRGTDTQYF. CDR3 in DNA: TGTGCCAGCAGCGTCGAGGGAAGGGGGACAGATACGCAGTATTTT.

The gene calls are TRBV7-2 and TRBJ2-3; D might be TRBD2 (5 bases). The CDR3 loop spans 16 amino acids. Trimming shortened V by 5 bases and J by 0 bases, and 15 bases separated the two germline ends. Germline CDR1 SGHTA, CDR2 FQGNSA. CDR3 protein: CASSRSAGPSTDTQYF. DNA of the CDR3: TGTGCCAGCAGCCGCTCGGCGGGCCCTAGCACAGATACGCAGTATTTT.

The gene calls are TRBV10-3 and TRBJ2-3; D might be TRBD1 (5 bases). V gave up 6 bases and J gave up 0 bases, with 13 bases separating them. This CDR3 spans 15 amino acids. CDR1 and CDR2 from the germline V gene are ENHRY and SYGVKD. CDR3 nucleotides: TGTGCCATCAGATTCGACAGTCCTAGCACAGATACGCAGTATTTT. Translation gives CAIRFDSPSTDTQYF.

The genes are TRBV27 and TRBJ2-7; tentatively, D is TRBD1 (5 bases). There are 12 residues in the CDR3. Trimming cost V 6 bases and J 9 bases, with 15 bases left between them. Germline loops: CDR1 MNHEY, CDR2 SMNVEV (reference sequence). The CDR3 protein is CASSSDRSRQYF. The CDR3 region has the DNA TGTGCCAGCAGCAGTGACAGATCCAGGCAGTACTTC.

The chain is built from TRBV6-6 and TRBJ1-2; D not resolved. Germline V gene data show CDR1 as MNHNY and CDR2 as SVGAGI (reference sequence). CDR3 size: 11 residues. Trimming shortened V by 4 bases and J by 5 bases, and 5 bases separated the two germline ends. The CDR3 sequence: CASSFQYGYTF. The CDR3 coding sequence is TGTGCCAGCAGTTTCCAATATGGCTACACCTTC.

The V gene is TRBV5-1, the J gene TRBJ2-3, with a possible D match to TRBD1 (6 bases). Trimming removed 3 bases from V and 2 bases from J, with 13 bases in between. CDR1 is SGHRS and CDR2 is YFSETQ in the germline V gene. The CDR3 runs to 15 residues. CDR3 region: CASSYTRGFTDTQYF. The CDR3 DNA reads as TGCGCCAGCAGCTATACCAGGGGATTCACAGATACGCAGTATTTT.

The rearrangement links TRBV19 to TRBJ1-1; 9 bases match TRBD1. Trimming cost V 7 bases and J 2 bases; bases outside gene matches: 5. This CDR3 is 14 amino acids long. CDR1 and CDR2 (germline): LNHDA, SQIVND (reference sequence). This CDR3 is CASKPGQGNTEAFF. In DNA, the CDR3 is TGTGCCAGTAAACCGGGACAGGGCAACACTGAAGCTTTCTTT.

The chain recombines TRBV19 with TRBJ1-5, with 7 bases lining up with TRBD1. Germline V gene lookup returns CDR1 LNHDA and CDR2 SQIVND (reference sequence). This CDR3 is built from 17 residues. The V and J ends lost 1 base and 0 bases, in that order; junction bases with no gene match: 6. The chain's CDR3 is CASSIGDRALSNQPQHF. The CDR3 DNA follows: TGTGCCAGTAGTATAGGCGACAGGGCCCTTAGCAATCAGCCCCAGCATTTT.